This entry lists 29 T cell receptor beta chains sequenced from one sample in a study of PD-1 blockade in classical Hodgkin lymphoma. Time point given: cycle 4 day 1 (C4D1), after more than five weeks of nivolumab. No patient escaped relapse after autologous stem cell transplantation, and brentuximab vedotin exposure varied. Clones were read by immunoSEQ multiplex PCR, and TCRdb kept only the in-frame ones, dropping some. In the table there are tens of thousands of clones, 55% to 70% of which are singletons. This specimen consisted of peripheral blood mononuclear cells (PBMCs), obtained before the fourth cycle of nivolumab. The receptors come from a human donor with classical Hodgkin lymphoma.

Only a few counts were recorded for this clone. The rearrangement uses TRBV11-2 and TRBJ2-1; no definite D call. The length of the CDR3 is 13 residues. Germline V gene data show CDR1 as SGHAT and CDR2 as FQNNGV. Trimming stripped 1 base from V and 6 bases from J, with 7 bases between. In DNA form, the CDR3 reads TGTGCCAGCAGCTTAGTATCCCCCAATGAGCAGTTCTTC. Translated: CASSLVSPNEQFF.

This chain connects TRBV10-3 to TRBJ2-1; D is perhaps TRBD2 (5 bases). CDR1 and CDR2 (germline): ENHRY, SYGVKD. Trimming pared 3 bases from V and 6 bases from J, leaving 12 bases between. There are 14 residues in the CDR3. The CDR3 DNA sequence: TGTGCCATCAGTGATTTTCGGACTCGCAATGAGCAGTTCTTC. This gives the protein CAISDFRTRNEQFF.

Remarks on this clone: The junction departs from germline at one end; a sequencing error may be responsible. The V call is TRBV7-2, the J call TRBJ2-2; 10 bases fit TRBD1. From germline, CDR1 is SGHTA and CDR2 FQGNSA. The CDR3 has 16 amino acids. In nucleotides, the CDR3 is TGTGCCAGCAGCCCCCGGACAGGGGGGGCGCACCGGGGAGCTGTTTTT. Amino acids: CASSPRTGGAHRGAVF.

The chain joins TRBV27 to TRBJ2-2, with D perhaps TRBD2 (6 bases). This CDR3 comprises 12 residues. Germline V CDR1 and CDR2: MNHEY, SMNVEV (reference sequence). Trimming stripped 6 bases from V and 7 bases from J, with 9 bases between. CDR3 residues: CASRPGVGELFF. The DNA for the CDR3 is TGTGCCAGCAGACCGGGAGTCGGGGAGCTGTTTTTT.

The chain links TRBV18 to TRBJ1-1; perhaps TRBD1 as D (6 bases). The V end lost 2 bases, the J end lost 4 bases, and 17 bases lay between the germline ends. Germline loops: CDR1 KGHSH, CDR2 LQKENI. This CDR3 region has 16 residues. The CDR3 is CASSPVSNRAGTEAFF. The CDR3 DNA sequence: TGTGCCAGCTCACCAGTTTCGAACAGGGCGGGCACTGAAGCTTTCTTT. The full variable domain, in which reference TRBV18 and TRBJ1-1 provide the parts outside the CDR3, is NAGVMQNPRHLVRRRGQEARLRCSPMKGHSHVYWYRQLPEEGLKFMVYLQKENIIDESGMPKERFSAEFPKEGPSILRIQQVVRGDSAAYFCASSPVSNRAGTEAFFGQGTRLTVV.

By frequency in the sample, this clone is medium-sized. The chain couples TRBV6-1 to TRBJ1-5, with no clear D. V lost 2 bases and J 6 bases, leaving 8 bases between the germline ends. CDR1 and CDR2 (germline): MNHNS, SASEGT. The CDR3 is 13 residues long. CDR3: CASSEWGGQPQHF. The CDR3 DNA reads TGTGCCAGCAGTGAATGGGGAGGTCAGCCCCAGCATTTT.

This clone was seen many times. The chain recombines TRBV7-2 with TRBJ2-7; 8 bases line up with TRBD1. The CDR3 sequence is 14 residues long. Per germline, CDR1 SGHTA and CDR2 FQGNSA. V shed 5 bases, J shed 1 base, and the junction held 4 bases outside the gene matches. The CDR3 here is CASSPQGGSYEQYF. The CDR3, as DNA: TGTGCCAGCAGCCCACAGGGGGGATCCTACGAGCAGTACTTC.

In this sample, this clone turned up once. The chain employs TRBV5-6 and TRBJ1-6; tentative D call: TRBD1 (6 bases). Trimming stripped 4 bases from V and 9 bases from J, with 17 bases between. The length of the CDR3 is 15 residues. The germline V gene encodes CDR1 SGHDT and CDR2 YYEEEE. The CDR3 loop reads CASSPGVNGVSPLHF. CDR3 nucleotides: TGTGCCAGCAGCCCAGGGGTCAATGGGGTTTCACCCCTCCACTTT.

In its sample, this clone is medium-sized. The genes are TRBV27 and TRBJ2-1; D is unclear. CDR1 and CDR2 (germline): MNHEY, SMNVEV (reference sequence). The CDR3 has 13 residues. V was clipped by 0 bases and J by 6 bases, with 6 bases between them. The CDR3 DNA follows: TGTGCCAGCAGTTTATCCTTCCTCAATGAGCAGTTCTTC. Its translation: CASSLSFLNEQFF.

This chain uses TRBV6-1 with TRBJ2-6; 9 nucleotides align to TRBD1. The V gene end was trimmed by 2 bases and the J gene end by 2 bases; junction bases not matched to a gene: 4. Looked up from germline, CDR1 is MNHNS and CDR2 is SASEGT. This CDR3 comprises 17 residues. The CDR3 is CASSELTGGTGANVLTF. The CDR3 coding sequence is TGTGCCAGCAGTGAACTGACAGGGGGGACTGGGGCCAACGTCCTGACTTTC.

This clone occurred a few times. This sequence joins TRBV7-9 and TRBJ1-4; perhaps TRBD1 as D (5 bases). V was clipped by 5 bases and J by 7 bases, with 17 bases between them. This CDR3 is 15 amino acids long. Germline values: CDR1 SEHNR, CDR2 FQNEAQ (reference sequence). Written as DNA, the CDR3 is TGTGCCAGCAGCCCATCGATCGGGGCTGGTGAAAAACTGTTTTTT. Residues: CASSPSIGAGEKLFF.

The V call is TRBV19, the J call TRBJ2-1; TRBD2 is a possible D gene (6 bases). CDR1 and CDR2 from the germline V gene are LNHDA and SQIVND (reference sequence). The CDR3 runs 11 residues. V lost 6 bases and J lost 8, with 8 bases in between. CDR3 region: CASRSGHEQFF. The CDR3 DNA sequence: TGTGCCAGTAGGAGCGGGCATGAGCAGTTCTTC.

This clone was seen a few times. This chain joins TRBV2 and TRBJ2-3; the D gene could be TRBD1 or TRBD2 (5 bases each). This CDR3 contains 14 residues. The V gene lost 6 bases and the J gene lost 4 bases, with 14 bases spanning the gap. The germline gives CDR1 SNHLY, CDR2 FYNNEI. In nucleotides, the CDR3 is TGTGCCAGCAGAAGGGACCAAGGGTCAGATACGCAGTATTTT. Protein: CASRRDQGSDTQYF.

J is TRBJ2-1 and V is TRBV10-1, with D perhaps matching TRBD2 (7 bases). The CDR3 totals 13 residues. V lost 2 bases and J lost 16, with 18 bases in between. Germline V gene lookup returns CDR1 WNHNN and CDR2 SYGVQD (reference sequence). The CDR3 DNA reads TGCGCCAGCAGTGAGGATCCGCGGGGGCCGGGTTTCTTC. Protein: CASSEDPRGPGFF.

CDR3 DNA sequence: TGTGCCAGCAGCCAAGGACGTTTGGGGGGAAGCACTGAAGCTTTCTTT. Translation gives CASSQGRLGGSTEAFF. The chain links TRBV7-2 to TRBJ1-1; D possibly corresponds to TRBD1 (5 bases). V was cut by 5 bases and J by 4 bases, with 20 bases left in between. The CDR3 has 16 amino acids. Germline V lookup: CDR1 SGHTA, CDR2 FQGNSA. Full variable domain (remainder filled in from reference TRBV7-2 and TRBJ1-1): GAGVSQSPSNKVTEKGKDVELRCDPISGHTALYWYRQSLGQGLEFLIYFQGNSAPDKSGLPSDRFSAERTGGSVSTLTIQRTQQEDSAVYLCASSQGRLGGSTEAFFGQGTRLTVV.

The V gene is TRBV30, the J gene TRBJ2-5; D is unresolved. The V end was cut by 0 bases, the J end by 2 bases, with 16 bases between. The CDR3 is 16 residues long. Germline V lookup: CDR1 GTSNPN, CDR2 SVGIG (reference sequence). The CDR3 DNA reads TGTGCCTGGAGTGTCGTGCGTGGGGTCAAGCAAGAGACCCAGTACTTC. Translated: CAWSVVRGVKQETQYF.

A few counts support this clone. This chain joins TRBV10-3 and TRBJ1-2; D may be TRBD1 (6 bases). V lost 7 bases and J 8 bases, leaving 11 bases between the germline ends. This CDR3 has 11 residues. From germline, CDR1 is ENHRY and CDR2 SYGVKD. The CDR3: CAIKGVGGYTF. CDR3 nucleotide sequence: TGTGCCATCAAGGGGGTTGGAGGCTACACCTTC.

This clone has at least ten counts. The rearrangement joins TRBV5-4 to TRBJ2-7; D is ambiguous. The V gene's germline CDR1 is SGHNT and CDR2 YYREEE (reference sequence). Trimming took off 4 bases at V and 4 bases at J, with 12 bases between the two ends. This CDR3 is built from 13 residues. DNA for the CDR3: TGTGCCAGCAGCCAAGATACAGCTTACGAGCAGTACTTC. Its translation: CASSQDTAYEQYF.

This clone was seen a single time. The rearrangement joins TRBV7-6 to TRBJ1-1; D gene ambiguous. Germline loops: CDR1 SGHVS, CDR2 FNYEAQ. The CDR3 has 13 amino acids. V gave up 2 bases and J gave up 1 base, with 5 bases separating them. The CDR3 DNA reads TGTGCCAGCAGCTTAACAAGGAACACTGAAGCTTTCTTT. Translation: CASSLTRNTEAFF.

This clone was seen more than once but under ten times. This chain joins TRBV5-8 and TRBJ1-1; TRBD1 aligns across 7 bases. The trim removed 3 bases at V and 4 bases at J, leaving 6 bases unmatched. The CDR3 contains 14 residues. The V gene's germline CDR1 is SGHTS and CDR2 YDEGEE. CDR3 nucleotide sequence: TGTGCCAGCAGCTCTAAGTCAGGGGGCACTGAAGCTTTCTTT. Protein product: CASSSKSGGTEAFF. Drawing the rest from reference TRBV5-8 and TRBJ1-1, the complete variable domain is EAGVTQSPTHLIKTRGQQATLRCSPISGHTSVYWYQQALGLGLQFLLWYDEGEERNRGNFPPRFSGRQFPNYSSELNVNALELEDSALYLCASSSKSGGTEAFFGQGTRLTVV.

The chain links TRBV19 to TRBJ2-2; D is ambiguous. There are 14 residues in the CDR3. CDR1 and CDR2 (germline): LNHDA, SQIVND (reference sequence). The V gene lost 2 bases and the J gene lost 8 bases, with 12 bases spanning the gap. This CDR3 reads CASSILGTGGELFF. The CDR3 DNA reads TGTGCCAGTAGTATATTGGGAACGGGTGGGGAGCTGTTTTTT.

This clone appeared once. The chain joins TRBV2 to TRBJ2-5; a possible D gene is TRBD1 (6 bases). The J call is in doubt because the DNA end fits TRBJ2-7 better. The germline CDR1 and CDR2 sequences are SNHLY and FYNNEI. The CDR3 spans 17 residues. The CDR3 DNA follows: TGTGCCAGCAGTGAGACCGTACCGGACAGTATCTCCTACGAGCAGTACTTC. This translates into CASSETVPDSISYEQYF.

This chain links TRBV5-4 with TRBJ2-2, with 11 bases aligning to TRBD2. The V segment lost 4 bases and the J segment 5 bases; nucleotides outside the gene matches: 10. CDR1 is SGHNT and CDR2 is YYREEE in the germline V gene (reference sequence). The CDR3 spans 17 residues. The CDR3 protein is CASSEPILAGGTGELFF. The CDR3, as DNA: TGTGCCAGCAGCGAGCCCATTCTAGCGGGGGGAACCGGGGAGCTGTTTTTT.

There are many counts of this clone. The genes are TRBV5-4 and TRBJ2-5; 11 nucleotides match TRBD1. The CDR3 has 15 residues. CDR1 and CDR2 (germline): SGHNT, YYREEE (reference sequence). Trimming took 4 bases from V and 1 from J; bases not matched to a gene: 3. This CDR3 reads CASSEGTGGQETQYF. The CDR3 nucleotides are TGTGCCAGCAGCGAGGGGACAGGGGGCCAAGAGACCCAGTACTTC.

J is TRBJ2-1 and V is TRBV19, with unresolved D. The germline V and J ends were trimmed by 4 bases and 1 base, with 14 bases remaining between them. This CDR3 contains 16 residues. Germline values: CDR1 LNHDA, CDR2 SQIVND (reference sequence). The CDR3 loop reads CASSTSTWGSYNEQFF. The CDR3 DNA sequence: TGTGCCAGTAGTACCTCCACGTGGGGATCCTACAATGAGCAGTTCTTC.

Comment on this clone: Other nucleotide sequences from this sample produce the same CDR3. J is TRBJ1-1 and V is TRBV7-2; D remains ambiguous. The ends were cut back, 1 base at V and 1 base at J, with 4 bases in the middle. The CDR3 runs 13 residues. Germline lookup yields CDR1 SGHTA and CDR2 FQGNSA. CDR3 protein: CASSLEGNTEAFF. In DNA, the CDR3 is TGTGCCAGCAGCTTAGAAGGGAACACTGAAGCTTTCTTT.

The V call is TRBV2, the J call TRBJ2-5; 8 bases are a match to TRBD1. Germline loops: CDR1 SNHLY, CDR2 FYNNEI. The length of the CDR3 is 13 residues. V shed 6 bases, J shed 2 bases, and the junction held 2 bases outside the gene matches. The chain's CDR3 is CASRDRVQETQYF. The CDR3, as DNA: TGTGCCAGCAGGGACAGGGTTCAAGAGACCCAGTACTTC.

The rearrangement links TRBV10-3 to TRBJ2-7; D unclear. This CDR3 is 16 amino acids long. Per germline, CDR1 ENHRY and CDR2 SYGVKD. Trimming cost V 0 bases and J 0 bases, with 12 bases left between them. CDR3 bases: TGTGCCATCAGTGAGTCGAACTCCCTCAACTCCTACGAGCAGTACTTC. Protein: CAISESNSLNSYEQYF.

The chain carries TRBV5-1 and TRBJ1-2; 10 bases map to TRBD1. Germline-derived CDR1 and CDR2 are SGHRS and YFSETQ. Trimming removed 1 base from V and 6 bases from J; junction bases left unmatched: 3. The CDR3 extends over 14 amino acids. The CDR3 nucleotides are TGCGCCAGCAGCTTGAGTGGACAGGGGGATGGCTACACCTTC. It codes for CASSLSGQGDGYTF.